The 17 T cell receptor beta chains presented below share a single source sample, sequenced in a study of beta chain features in type 1 diabetes. Study-level results: In all four CD4+ subsets, TCRB CDR3 length was significantly, moderately reduced in type 1 diabetes.

What was sequenced were expressed TCRB transcripts, since all of the isolated RNA had been reverse transcribed. Libraries were prepared by immunoSEQ multiplex PCR; TCRdb keeps only in-frame clonotypes and omits some of them. The table lists approximately 280,000 clones, about 15% of them singletons. No antigens are known for them. Input material: naive CD4+ T cells from blood. These TCRs come from a man between 18 and 35 years old with type 1 diabetes.

The sample holds a few counts of this clone. J is TRBJ2-6 and V is TRBV28; 11 bases line up with TRBD1. The V segment lost 4 bases and the J segment 2 bases; nucleotides outside the gene matches: 4. CDR3 size: 17 residues. Germline CDR1 MDHEN, CDR2 SYDVKM. CDR3 protein: CASSSDRGPTGANVLTF. In nucleotides, the CDR3 is TGTGCCAGCAGTTCGGACAGGGGGCCTACTGGGGCCAACGTCCTGACTTTC.

The chain carries TRBV5-1 and TRBJ2-3; 7 bases are a match to TRBD2. Looked up from germline, CDR1 is SGHRS and CDR2 is YFSETQ. V lost 0 bases to trimming and J lost 2 bases; unmatched junction nucleotides: 6. The CDR3 is 16 amino acids. CDR3 sequence reads: CASSLETSRYTDTQYF. CDR3 DNA: TGCGCCAGCAGCTTGGAGACTAGCAGATACACAGATACGCAGTATTTT.

CDR3 in DNA: TGTGCCAGCAGCCTGGGACTAGCGGGGGATGAGCAGTTCTTC. Translated: CASSLGLAGDEQFF. The J gene is TRBJ2-1, the V gene TRBV4-2, with 14 bases fitting TRBD2. CDR1 and CDR2 from the germline V gene are LGHNA and YNFKEQ. V trimming: 4 bases; J trimming: 8 bases; junction bases outside the gene matches: 1. This CDR3 has 14 amino acids.

This clone was seen more than once but under ten times. This chain joins TRBV29-1 and TRBJ2-2; no clear D. Looked up from germline, CDR1 is SQVTM and CDR2 is ANQGSEA. With 6 bases removed from V and 1 base from J, the gap between germline ends came to 9 bases. CDR3 length equals 13 residues. The CDR3 loop is CSVSRGNTGELFF. The CDR3 nucleotides are TGCAGCGTGTCAAGAGGGAACACCGGGGAGCTGTTTTTT.

This clone has more than one count but fewer than ten. V usage is TRBV30 and J usage is TRBJ2-7; 10 bases line up with TRBD1. The V gene end was trimmed by 4 bases and the J gene end by 3 bases; junction bases not matched to a gene: 12. Germline assignment: CDR1 GTSNPN and CDR2 SVGIG (reference sequence). The CDR3 is made up of 16 amino acids. DNA for the CDR3: TGTGCCTGGAAGGCCATGACAGGGGGCATCCTCTACGAGCAGTACTTC. It translates to CAWKAMTGGILYEQYF.

The rearrangement uses TRBV18 and TRBJ2-1, with 14 bases identical to TRBD2. V dropped 0 bases and J dropped 9; count of bases not matched to a gene: 4. The CDR3 consists of 16 residues. CDR1 and CDR2 from the germline V gene are KGHSH and LQKENI. CDR3 in amino acids: CASSPPGTSGSGEQFF. For the CDR3, the DNA is TGTGCCAGCTCACCACCTGGGACTAGCGGGAGCGGTGAGCAGTTCTTC.

This clone was seen a few times. This rearrangement joins TRBV4-2 to TRBJ2-5; 11 bases fit TRBD1. The V gene end was trimmed by 4 bases and the J gene end by 4 bases; junction bases not matched to a gene: 5. The CDR3 is 15 amino acids. The germline CDR1 and CDR2 sequences are LGHNA and YNFKEQ. CDR3 DNA sequence: TGTGCCAGCAGCCCGGACAGGGGGCTAATAGAGACCCAGTACTTC. Amino acids: CASSPDRGLIETQYF.

This clone was seen more than once but under ten times. The chain has TRBV28 and TRBJ2-3, with TRBD1 as a possible D gene (5 bases). Per germline, CDR1 MDHEN and CDR2 SYDVKM. This CDR3 comprises 14 residues. V dropped 5 bases and J dropped 2 bases, with 11 bases sitting between them. The CDR3 is CASSTLTVTDTQYF. CDR3 bases: TGTGCCAGCAGTACCCTGACAGTCACAGATACGCAGTATTTT.

The CDR3 DNA is TGTGCCACCAGCAGAGACCGGCGGGGGCCGTATAATGAGCAGTTCTTC. Encoded protein: CATSRDRRGPYNEQFF. The chain joins TRBV15 to TRBJ2-1, with a tentative D call TRBD2 (7 bases). CDR3 length: 16 amino acids. Germline V lookup: CDR1 LNHNV, CDR2 YYDKDF (reference sequence). V lost 0 bases and J lost 7, with 16 bases in between.

The chain is built from TRBV12-5 and TRBJ1-1; D ambiguous. CDR3 length: 13 residues. V was clipped by 2 bases and J by 5 bases, with 9 bases between them. Germline assignment: CDR1 LGHNT and CDR2 FRNRAP. CDR3 sequence: CASGLTRETEAFF. In nucleotides, the CDR3 is TGTGCTAGTGGTTTGACCCGGGAAACTGAAGCTTTCTTT.

The V call is TRBV7-2, the J call TRBJ2-1; the match to TRBD1 covers 10 bases. CDR3 length: 14 residues. Trimming took 5 bases from V and 8 from J; bases not matched to a gene: 6. Germline CDR1 reads SGHTA; CDR2 reads FQGNSA. The CDR3 coding sequence is TGTGCCAGCAGCCGGGACAGGGGAGGTCATGAGCAGTTCTTC. Amino acid sequence: CASSRDRGGHEQFF.

In its sample, this clone was seen a few times. The rearrangement joins TRBV7-2 to TRBJ1-2, with TRBD1 as a possible D gene (6 bases). Germline CDR1 and CDR2: SGHTA and FQGNSA. Trimming took off 5 bases at V and 4 bases at J, with 11 bases between the two ends. The CDR3 is 13 amino acids. In DNA, the CDR3 is TGTGCCAGCAGCCCCGACAGGCGCTATGGCTACACCTTC. Protein product: CASSPDRRYGYTF.

This chain uses TRBV5-1 with TRBJ2-5, with D possibly matching TRBD2 (5 bases). Germline values: CDR1 SGHRS, CDR2 YFSETQ. Trimming cost V 4 bases and J 2 bases, with 12 bases left between them. This CDR3 is 14 amino acids long. CDR3 region: CASSPGSGQETQYF. The CDR3 region has the DNA TGCGCCAGCAGCCCCGGGTCGGGGCAAGAGACCCAGTACTTC.

A few counts support this clone. V usage is TRBV30 and J usage is TRBJ2-7; 8 positions agree with TRBD1. Germline-derived CDR1 and CDR2 are GTSNPN and SVGIG (reference sequence). V was pared by 5 bases and J by 2 bases, with 8 bases of the junction left unmatched. This CDR3 spans 14 amino acids. CDR3 residues: CAWGRRQGPYEQYF. The CDR3 DNA follows: TGTGCCTGGGGCCGAAGACAGGGGCCCTACGAGCAGTACTTC.

V and J are TRBV5-1 and TRBJ1-2; D possibly corresponds to TRBD1 (6 bases). Trimming pared 0 bases from V and 7 bases from J, leaving 13 bases between. The CDR3 has 14 amino acids. The germline V gene has CDR1 SGHRS and CDR2 YFSETQ. This chain's CDR3 is CASSLEGHSTGYTF. Here the CDR3 DNA reads TGCGCCAGCAGCTTGGAGGGACACTCAACTGGCTACACCTTC.

The chain carries TRBV5-1 and TRBJ2-6; 8 positions agree with TRBD1. The V gene's germline CDR1 is SGHRS and CDR2 YFSETQ. CDR3 length: 17 residues. With V trimmed by 4 bases and J by 0 bases, 6 bases remained unmatched. The CDR3 is CASSGGTGNSGANVLTF. The CDR3 bases are TGCGCCAGCAGCGGAGGGACAGGAAACTCTGGGGCCAACGTCCTGACTTTC.

This sequence joins TRBV30 and TRBJ2-2; TRBD2 might be the D (6 bases). V was trimmed by 8 bases and J by 6 bases, leaving 16 bases between them. CDR3 length: 13 residues. From germline, CDR1 is GTSNPN and CDR2 SVGIG (reference sequence). The CDR3 reads CASSSGTPGELFF. CDR3 DNA sequence: TGTGCCAGCTCATCCGGGACTCCCGGGGAGCTGTTTTTT.